This T cell receptor (beta chain) was obtained from a study of cytomegalovirus exposure and HLA in healthy donors listed by TCRdb under 2017. With regard to the full study: An earlier analysis of approximately 590 of the donors reported 250 to 300 Gb of sequence data and 117 million unique TCR beta sequences from about 180 million T cells. An early release that covered roughly 600 HLA-typed donors contained around 300 gigabases of sequencing data and about 84 million unique TCR sequences. Among the approximately 420 genotyped donors, around 79% belonged to the genetic ancestry cluster associated with self-reported Caucasian donors. The study aimed to test whether cataloging public T cell receptors could reveal signatures of past pathogen exposure. The study used immunosequencing to profile the T cell repertoires of approximately 690 subjects and linked those repertoires to cytomegalovirus serostatus. In addition to the first cohort of around 670 subjects, a separate validation cohort of approximately 130 different subjects was used. To predict cytomegalovirus infection status, the study combined high-throughput TCR immunosequencing, statistical association of individual TCRs with disease status, and machine learning. To study patterns of TCR occurrence, a later analysis re-analyzed previously published TCR beta repertoires from 550 to 800 donors and added high-resolution HLA genotyping. In the later analysis, no new phenotypic data were used to find candidate immune exposures; instead, reliance was placed on TCR beta sequences and their occurrence across donors. An earlier analysis of roughly 580 of the donors used high-throughput TCR beta sequencing to judge whether each TCR beta V gene segment behaved as functional or pseudogenic. Donor age, sex, ethnicity and CMV serostatus were collected together with the repertoire data. In a later genetic analysis, genome-wide SNP genotypes for about 55% of the roughly 670 donors were used, and that subset was treated as a discovery cohort. All discovery cohort repertoires had been generated on a single sequencing platform. HLA typing included class I and class II loci at four-digit resolution. Typing coverage differed by locus: A, B, C, DRB1 and DQB1 were typed in roughly 620-630 donors, DQA1 in 500 to 550, DPA1 in 600 to 610, and DPB1 in 472. Roughly five DR-DQ haplotypes were handled as single units for association and clustering, since linkage in the cohort was strong. Across approximately 400 genotyped donors of the cohort, an average of about 220,000 unique TCR beta nucleotide sequences per donor were sequenced, and roughly 18% of those sequences were non-productive.

The cohort comprised some 680 healthy bone marrow donors. At the time of sampling, all cohort members were nominally healthy, though unrecorded immune exposures were likely present. The donor tested CMV seronegative and was one of the 352 seronegative cohort members. Every donor gave a peripheral blood sample, and the peripheral blood mononuclear cells from that sample were used for TCR beta sequencing. The Qiagen DNeasy Blood Extraction Kit was used to extract genomic DNA from the blood cell samples. From a lookup of the germline V gene (reference sequence), CDR1 and CDR2 are LNHDA and SQIVND. V trim: 11 bases; J trim: 4 bases; unmatched bases: 11. Taken from cysteine to phenylalanine, the CDR3 has 14 residues. The CDR3 DNA has 42 bases and is translated from base 1. Library creation used the immunoSEQ multiplex PCR assay. The multiplex PCR relied on a mix of 60 forward primers for TCR Vbeta segments and 13 reverse primers for TCR Jbeta segments. A multiplex PCR assay on genomic DNA amplified the CDR3 region of rearranged TCR beta genes. On the Illumina HiSeq System, the amplified TCR beta libraries were sequenced as 87-base-pair reads. The authors' analysis ran thus. A later analysis counted about 76 million unique TCR beta chains across the 666 repertoires, and roughly 9.9 million of these chains were shared by at least two donors. A nearest-neighbor algorithm error-corrected the raw reads and collapsed the reads into unique sequences, merging closely related sequences to remove PCR and sequencing errors. CDR3 sequences were aligned to IMGT reference sequences to assign V, D and J gene segments. For a sequence to be retained, at least a six-nucleotide match to both a V gene segment and a J gene segment was required. A rearrangement counted as productive if the CDR3 had no stop codons and remained in frame with V and J, and every other rearrangement counted as non-productive. Following IMGT convention, CDR3 was defined as the stretch from the second conserved V-encoded cysteine up to the conserved J-encoded phenylalanine. The earlier analysis of about 590 of the donors excluded sequences that lacked an unambiguous match to a single V gene segment. In an earlier analysis of 587 of the donors, V segments were called functional above 56.7% productive rearrangements and were called segregating when the between-donor standard deviation exceeded 5%. To diagnose cytomegalovirus status from the catalog of TCR beta chain sequences, a statistical classification framework was built. V and J gene assignment, in a later analysis, came from comparing TCR nucleotide sequences with IMGT/GENE-DB human TR gene sequences. In a later analysis, CDR3 sequences and most-parsimonious VDJ recombination scenarios were assigned using the TCRdist pipeline. In a later analysis, each TCR beta chain was defined by its CDR3 amino acid sequence together with its V-gene family, and reads lacking a unique V-gene family were excluded. As a way to deal with suspected cross-contamination and a sequencing artifact, a later analysis dropped approximately 590 nucleotide sequences that were highly shared and had low generation probability. A later analysis calculated a clonal expansion index for each public chain from normalized within-repertoire ranks of inferred template counts. A later analysis computed generation probabilities with a VDJ recombination model fitted to out-of-frame rearrangements, and checked the results against IGoR. Hypergeometric tests were used in a later analysis to score TCR-TCR, TCR-HLA and TCR-CMV co-occurrence, with a repertoire-size bias correction applied to the TCR pairs. False discovery rates were estimated in a later analysis by permuting HLA or CMV assignments 20 times. In a later analysis, co-occurring TCRs were grouped using DBSCAN, with TCRdist sequence similarity added in when clustering inside HLA-allele-positive subsets. For co-occurrence clustering, repertoires with fewer than 30,000 or more than 120,000 public chains were excluded, along with five repertoires with anomalous nucleotide sharing. Held by TCRdb, this immuneACCESS table contains in-frame sequences only and omits some clones. Under half of the omission traces to an unresolved V gene where checked; the cause of the rest is unknown. From that table come the V and J calls and clone size; the DNA was used to work out D and trimming. The table for this sample lists about 150,000 clones; over 8% of them were counted only once. The ten largest make up roughly 1.9% of the sample.

General findings and caveats noted by the study authors: Compared with the approximately 670-donor mean, donors in an Asian-associated ancestry cluster had fewer N-insertions in productive TCRs, according to a later genetic analysis. At a false discovery rate of 0.05, a later analysis linked under 20,000 TCR beta sequences to specific HLA alleles. The classifier was reported to diagnose cytomegalovirus status with high specificity and sensitivity in both the original and validation cohorts. It was suggested by the authors that the approach could potentially be generalized to other disease states and immunological phenotypes. Some IMGT-functional V segments, including TRBV6-2 and TRBV6-3, could not be distinguished by the 87-base-pair reads and were therefore excluded. Correlated functional status among segregating V segments might reflect linkage disequilibrium, but an unknown experimental factor could not be ruled out. Most TCR sequences were observed very rarely across donors, whereas some public TCRs were present in many individuals. V-gene and J-gene trimming of TCR beta chains was associated with a missense DCLRE1C variant in a later genetic analysis, and the association was replicated in an independent cohort. According to a later analysis, TCR association rates differed among HLA loci, with DRB1 alleles showing the most associated TCRs and HLA-C alleles showing the fewest. A later analysis reported that several top co-occurrence clusters appeared linked to parvovirus B19, influenza, CMV and Epstein-Barr virus. The earlier analysis of almost 600 of the donors excluded roughly 16 rarely observed V segments, including chromosome 9 orphons, because counts were too low. Only TCR beta chains were sequenced in this cohort, and the absence of alpha or paired-chain data limited detectable features. In a later analysis, HLA-associated TCR beta chains showed more clonal expansion and lower generation probabilities than non-associated chains that were equally common. Assigning TCR associations to individual alleles was difficult when HLA alleles, especially DR and DQ, strongly co-occurred. A further reported finding was that TCR beta sequences accurately predicted the HLA-A and HLA-B alleles for most subjects in the first cohort. Sequencing depth was assumed to be roughly uniform across donors in the presence/absence analyses, though that assumption may not hold. HLA typing was unavailable for some donors at each locus, so association tests used only the typed subset. For the cohort, immune exposure information was limited to CMV serostatus. The study gave a list of 150 to 200 TCR beta chains associated with cytomegalovirus. In vitro tests confirmed that a few of the cytomegalovirus-associated TCR beta chains recognize cytomegalovirus antigens. In an earlier analysis of about 600 of the donors, most TCR beta V segments appeared in productive rearrangements about 87% or about 30% of the time, broadly matching IMGT annotations. A cluster of highly shared sequence variants was judged likely to represent a technical artifact of the sequencing pipeline. In a later analysis, most CMV-associated TCR beta chains were found to appear HLA-restricted, with HLA associations seemingly driven largely by CMV exposure.

As concerns this clone: Its antigen remains unidentified. No base quality values were provided; no much bigger clone lies one nucleotide off.

Here the chain combines TRBV19 and TRBJ2-1, with 7 central nucleotides matching TRBD2. The receptor comes from a male donor in good health and CMV-seronegative. Sequenced material: PBMCs. The CDR3 amino acid sequence is: CACQITAGYNEQFF. Here is the DNA: TGTGCCTGTCAAATCACAGCGGGATACAATGAGCAGTTCTTC.